This entry lists 28 T cell receptor beta chains sequenced from one sample in a study of cytomegalovirus exposure and HLA in healthy donors (dated by TCRdb to 2015 to 2018). Libraries were constructed by the immunoSEQ multiplex PCR assay. The multiplex PCR relied on a mix of 60 forward primers for TCR Vbeta segments and 13 reverse primers for TCR Jbeta segments. This immuneACCESS table, as held by TCRdb, lists in-frame sequences with V and J called but not all clones. Of the missing ones, under half trace to an unresolved V gene in checked studies; the others have no known cause. The sample table lists about 190,000 clones, roughly four fifths of them with a count of one. The ten most abundant clones make up 3.1% of the sample. Specimen: PBMCs. These receptor sequences come from a woman younger than 45 in good health and CMV-seropositive.

The V call is TRBV10-3, the J call TRBJ1-2; TRBD1 is a possible D gene (5 bases). V lost 4 bases and J 4 bases, leaving 10 bases between the germline ends. In germline, CDR1 is ENHRY, CDR2 SYGVKD. This CDR3 is 13 amino acids long. CDR3 in DNA: TGTGCCATCAGTGTTGACAGACTCTATGGCTACACCTTC. Translated, it gives CAISVDRLYGYTF.

The genes are TRBV5-1 and TRBJ2-1; TRBD2 matches at 8 bases. This CDR3 is built from 17 residues. Germline assignment: CDR1 SGHRS and CDR2 YFSETQ. The J segment lost 4 bases and the V segment lost 3 bases, leaving 12 bases of the junction unmatched. The CDR3 sequence: CASSSGVGASGYNEQFF. DNA for the CDR3: TGCGCCAGCAGCTCGGGGGTGGGGGCTAGCGGGTACAATGAGCAGTTCTTC.

The genes are TRBV27 and TRBJ1-1; no definite D call. The germline gives CDR1 MNHEY, CDR2 SMNVEV (reference sequence). CDR3 length: 14 residues. Trimming took 5 bases from V and 0 from J, leaving 10 bases between them. The DNA for the CDR3 is TGTGCCAGCAGTCCCGGAGTCATGAACACTGAAGCTTTCTTT. Translating it yields CASSPGVMNTEAFF.

In nucleotides, the CDR3 is TGTGCCAGCAGCTATCAGACAGTCTCGAGCTCCTATAATTCACCCCTCCACTTT. Amino acids: CASSYQTVSSSYNSPLHF. This chain connects TRBV5-6 to TRBJ1-6; the D gene is possibly TRBD1 (5 bases). V gave up 3 bases and J gave up 0 bases, with 16 bases separating them. The CDR3 consists of 18 residues. The V gene's germline CDR1 is SGHDT and CDR2 YYEEEE.

V gene TRBV28 combines with J gene TRBJ2-6; weak D call: TRBD2 (6 bases). Germline V gene sequence: CDR1 MDHEN, CDR2 SYDVKM. The germline V and J ends were trimmed by 2 bases and 3 bases, with 8 bases remaining between them. CDR3 length: 15 amino acids. The DNA for the CDR3 is TGTGCCAGCAGTTTAACGGGGGTTGGGGCCAACGTCCTGACTTTC. Protein sequence: CASSLTGVGANVLTF. Variable domain in full (rest from reference TRBV28 and TRBJ2-6): DVKVTQSSRYLVKRTGEKVFLECVQDMDHENMFWYRQDPGLGLRLIYFSYDVKMKEKGDIPEGYSVSREKKERFSLILESASTNQTSMYLCASSLTGVGANVLTFGAGSRLTVL.

This clone was counted only a few times. This rearrangement joins TRBV5-5 to TRBJ2-7, with D perhaps matching TRBD2 (6 bases). Trimming cost V 2 bases and J 0 bases, with 15 bases left between them. Germline-derived CDR1 and CDR2 are SGHKS and YYEKEE (reference sequence). The CDR3 spans 16 residues. The CDR3, as DNA: TGTGCCAGCAGCTTCCTAGGTGGAGGGAGCTCCTACGAGCAGTACTTC. Its protein is CASSFLGGGSSYEQYF.

The sample holds a few counts of this clone. The CDR3 region has the DNA TGTGCCAGCAGTTTGGGTAATTTTCGGAGCTCCTACGAGCAGTACTTC. Translation gives CASSLGNFRSSYEQYF. The chain links TRBV6-5 to TRBJ2-7; D is uncertain. Trimming took 4 bases from V and 0 from J, leaving 16 bases between them. The CDR3 covers 16 residues. Germline-derived CDR1 and CDR2 are MNHEY and SVGAGI.

The V and J genes are TRBV4-1 and TRBJ2-1, with D unresolved. V lost 0 bases to trimming and J lost 9 bases, with 6 bases between them. This CDR3 is 12 amino acids long. CDR1 is MGHRA and CDR2 is YSYEKL in the germline V gene. The CDR3 region has the DNA TGCGCCAGCAGCCAAGATCGAGTTGAGCAGTTCTTC. Its protein is CASSQDRVEQFF.

The rearrangement links TRBV19 to TRBJ1-1; 7 bases match TRBD1. Germline CDR1 reads LNHDA; CDR2 reads SQIVND (reference sequence). The CDR3 contains 16 residues. V dropped 7 bases and J dropped 5; count of bases not matched to a gene: 16. CDR3 loop: CASKTGSTGVRTEAFF. The CDR3 region has the DNA TGTGCCAGTAAAACGGGATCCACAGGGGTAAGGACTGAAGCTTTCTTT.

The CDR3 DNA sequence: TGTGCCAGCAGCCAAACCAATTCGGACTATCGAAATGAGCAGTTCTTC. Translating it yields CASSQTNSDYRNEQFF. V and J are TRBV7-8 and TRBJ2-1; weak D call: TRBD2 (6 bases). The V and J ends lost 5 bases and 7 bases respectively, with 21 bases between them. The CDR3 has 16 amino acids. CDR1 and CDR2 (germline): SGHVS, FQNEAQ.

Comment on this clone: At one end the junction does not follow the germline gene, possibly because of a read error. The chain's CDR3 is CSSSRQGREKLFF. The CDR3 DNA reads as TGTTCCAGCAGCCGACAGGGAAGGGAAAAACTGTTTTTT. The chain is built from TRBV7-9 and TRBJ1-4, with 7 bases that match TRBD1. In germline, CDR1 is SEHNR, CDR2 FQNEAQ (reference sequence). The CDR3 covers 13 residues.

The chain uses TRBV7-2 and TRBJ2-7; D remains ambiguous. Germline-derived CDR1 and CDR2 are SGHTA and FQGNSA. The CDR3 sequence is 11 residues long. The germline V and J ends were trimmed by 3 bases and 7 bases, with 7 bases remaining between them. The CDR3 spells CASSFREEQYF. The CDR3 DNA reads TGTGCCAGCAGCTTTCGAGAGGAGCAGTACTTC. The complete variable domain, with remaining parts taken from reference TRBV7-2 and TRBJ2-7, reads GAGVSQSPSNKVTEKGKDVELRCDPISGHTALYWYRQSLGQGLEFLIYFQGNSAPDKSGLPSDRFSAERTGGSVSTLTIQRTQQEDSAVYLCASSFREEQYFGPGTRLTVT.

V usage is TRBV6-5 and J usage is TRBJ1-2; no reliable D call. The CDR3 length is 13 residues. Trimming stripped 5 bases from V and 4 bases from J, with 11 bases between. CDR1 is MNHEY and CDR2 is SVGAGI in the germline V gene. CDR3 DNA: TGTGCCAGCAGTCAGACATCGTTCTATGGCTACACCTTC. Protein product: CASSQTSFYGYTF.

The rearrangement joins TRBV4-2 to TRBJ2-1, with D perhaps matching TRBD2 (6 bases). Trimming pared 0 bases from V and 0 bases from J, leaving 12 bases between. This CDR3 contains 17 residues. The V gene's germline CDR1 is LGHNA and CDR2 YNFKEQ. The CDR3 here is CASSQEERVGSYNEQFF. The CDR3 DNA reads TGTGCCAGCAGCCAAGAGGAGCGGGTGGGCTCCTACAATGAGCAGTTCTTC.

This clone appeared a few times. The gene calls are TRBV7-9 and TRBJ1-1; D unresolved. CDR1 and CDR2 from the germline V gene are SEHNR and FQNEAQ (reference sequence). The CDR3 has 15 residues. Trimming shortened V by 5 bases and J by 1 base, and 14 bases separated the two germline ends. This CDR3 is CASSPTGVANTEAFF. The CDR3 bases are TGTGCCAGCAGCCCTACCGGGGTTGCGAACACTGAAGCTTTCTTT.

This chain links TRBV11-3 with TRBJ2-5; D might be TRBD2 (6 bases). The CDR3 has 15 residues. V was pared by 1 base and J by 0 bases, with 9 bases between. The germline V gene encodes CDR1 SGHNT and CDR2 YENEEA. The CDR3 nucleotides read TGTGCCAGCAGCTTAGGGGCGGGATACCAAGAGACCCAGTACTTC. Protein: CASSLGAGYQETQYF.

The chain joins TRBV19 to TRBJ1-5; the match to TRBD1 covers 9 bases. This CDR3 region has 15 residues. Germline V CDR1 and CDR2: LNHDA, SQIVND (reference sequence). V gave up 3 bases and J gave up 2 bases; unmatched junction bases: 2. CDR3 DNA sequence: TGTGCCAGTAGTATTTGGGACAGGGGCAATCAGCCCCAGCATTTT. Amino acids: CASSIWDRGNQPQHF.

This clone was counted a few times. This chain uses TRBV28 with TRBJ2-7; 10 bases line up with TRBD1. J gave up 6 bases and V 6 bases, and 11 bases lay outside the gene matches. The length of the CDR3 is 15 residues. The germline gives CDR1 MDHEN, CDR2 SYDVKM. The chain's CDR3 is CASRFGDRGGSEQYF. CDR3 nucleotide sequence: TGTGCCAGCAGGTTTGGGGACAGGGGTGGGAGCGAGCAGTACTTC.

The chain links TRBV10-2 to TRBJ2-7, with 8 bases fitting TRBD2. This CDR3 spans 15 amino acids. With 3 bases clipped from V and 1 base from J, the junction kept 5 bases outside the gene matches. Germline CDR1 WSHSY, CDR2 SAAADI. CDR3 sequence reads: CASSDASGPSYEQYF. Here the CDR3 DNA reads TGCGCCAGCAGTGATGCTAGCGGGCCTTCCTACGAGCAGTACTTC.

This chain uses TRBV28 with TRBJ2-1; no clear D. The germline CDR1 and CDR2 sequences are MDHEN and SYDVKM. V was pared by 1 base and J by 8 bases, with 9 bases between. CDR3 length: 13 amino acids. CDR3 nucleotides: TGTGCCAGCAGTTTATTCGCGAGGCATGAGCAGTTCTTC. It encodes CASSLFARHEQFF.

This chain joins TRBV19 and TRBJ1-2; 8 bases are a match to TRBD1. CDR1 is LNHDA and CDR2 is SQIVND in the germline V gene (reference sequence). Losses at the gene ends were 3 bases for V and 8 bases for J; bases not matched to a gene: 5. This CDR3 has 13 amino acids. DNA for the CDR3: TGTGCCAGTAGTATGGGGACAGGTTTAGGCTACACCTTC. As protein: CASSMGTGLGYTF.

Here the CDR3 reads CATGTGYTEAFF. Here the CDR3 DNA reads TGTGCCACCGGGACAGGATACACTGAAGCTTTCTTT. This rearrangement joins TRBV19 to TRBJ1-1, with 8 positions matching TRBD1. The CDR3 is 12 residues long. From germline, CDR1 is LNHDA and CDR2 SQIVND (reference sequence). V lost 10 bases, J lost 3 bases, and 4 bases stayed unmatched.

This clone has only one observation. A junction boundary mismatches the germline segment, possibly from a read error. This chain links TRBV28 with TRBJ2-7, with TRBD2 as a possible D gene (5 bases). Looked up from germline, CDR1 is MDHEN and CDR2 is SYDVKM. The CDR3 covers 10 residues. Written as DNA, the CDR3 is TGTGCCAGCGGGCCCCGGGATTTAGACTTC. This gives the protein CASGPRDLDF.

In this sample, this clone turned up a few times. The chain uses TRBV6-6 and TRBJ2-7; perhaps TRBD2 as D (5 bases). The V end was cut by 0 bases, the J end by 6 bases, with 15 bases between. Germline CDR1 and CDR2: MNHNY and SVGAGI (reference sequence). CDR3 length equals 15 residues. The CDR3 nucleotides read TGTGCCAGCAGTTACTCGTCTCAAGCGGTTCGCGAGCAGTACTTC. This encodes CASSYSSQAVREQYF.

The rearrangement uses TRBV28 and TRBJ1-1, with a weak D call TRBD1 (5 bases). The germline V gene has CDR1 MDHEN and CDR2 SYDVKM. The CDR3 runs to 14 residues. V was trimmed by 2 bases and J by 5 bases, leaving 12 bases between them. The CDR3: CASSLHRRDTEAFF. CDR3 bases: TGTGCCAGCAGTTTACACAGGAGGGATACTGAAGCTTTCTTT.

The chain couples TRBV4-1 to TRBJ2-7; the match to TRBD2 covers 11 bases. Germline trimming cut 5 bases from V and 4 bases from J; bases unmatched to any gene: 7. Germline lookup yields CDR1 MGHRA and CDR2 YSYEKL. This CDR3 is built from 15 residues. The CDR3 region is CASSDGLAGIYEQYF. The DNA for the CDR3 is TGCGCCAGCAGCGATGGACTAGCGGGCATATACGAGCAGTACTTC.

This clone has just a few counts. The chain combines TRBV7-8 with TRBJ2-3; 14 bases line up with TRBD2. After removal of 4 bases from V and 6 bases from J, the junction contained 6 bases not matched to a gene. The V gene's germline CDR1 is SGHVS and CDR2 FQNEAQ. This CDR3 is built from 16 residues. The CDR3 nucleotides are TGTGCCAGCAGCTCGGGACTAGCGGGAGCCTCCGATACGCAGTATTTT. This gives the protein CASSSGLAGASDTQYF.

This chain connects TRBV18 to TRBJ2-6, with 7 bases that match TRBD1. The germline V gene has CDR1 KGHSH and CDR2 LQKENI. After removal of 6 bases from V and 13 bases from J, the junction contained 12 bases not matched to a gene. The CDR3 has 14 amino acids. The CDR3, as DNA: TGTGCCAGCTCCCCCAGGGACAGTGCTCGGGTCCTGACTTTC. Encoded protein: CASSPRDSARVLTF.